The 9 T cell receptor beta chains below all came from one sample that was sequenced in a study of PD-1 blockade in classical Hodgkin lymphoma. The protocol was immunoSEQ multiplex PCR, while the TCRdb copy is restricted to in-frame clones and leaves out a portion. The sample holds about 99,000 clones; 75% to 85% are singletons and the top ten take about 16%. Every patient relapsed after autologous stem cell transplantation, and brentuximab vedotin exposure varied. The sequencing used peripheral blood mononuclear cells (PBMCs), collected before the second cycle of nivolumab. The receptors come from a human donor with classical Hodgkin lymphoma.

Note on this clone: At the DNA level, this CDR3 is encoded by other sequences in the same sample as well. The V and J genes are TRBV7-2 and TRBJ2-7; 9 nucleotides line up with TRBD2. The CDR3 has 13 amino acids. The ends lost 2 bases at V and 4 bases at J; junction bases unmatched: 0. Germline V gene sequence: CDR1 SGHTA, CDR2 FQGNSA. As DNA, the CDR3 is TGTGCCAGCAGCTTAACTAGCGGGTACGAGCAGTACTTC. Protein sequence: CASSLTSGYEQYF.

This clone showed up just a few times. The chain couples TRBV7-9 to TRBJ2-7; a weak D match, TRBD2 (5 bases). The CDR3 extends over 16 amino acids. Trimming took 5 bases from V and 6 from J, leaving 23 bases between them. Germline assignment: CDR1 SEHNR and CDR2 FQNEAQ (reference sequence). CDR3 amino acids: CASSAPSAGFFSEQYF. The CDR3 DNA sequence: TGTGCCAGCAGCGCCCCCTCGGCGGGTTTCTTCAGCGAGCAGTACTTC.

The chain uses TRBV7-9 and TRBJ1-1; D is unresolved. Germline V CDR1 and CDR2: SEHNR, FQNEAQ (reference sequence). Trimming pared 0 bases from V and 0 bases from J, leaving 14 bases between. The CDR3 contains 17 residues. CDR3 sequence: CASSLAGGPLLNTEAFF. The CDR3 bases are TGTGCCAGCAGCTTAGCGGGTGGGCCTCTTCTGAACACTGAAGCTTTCTTT.

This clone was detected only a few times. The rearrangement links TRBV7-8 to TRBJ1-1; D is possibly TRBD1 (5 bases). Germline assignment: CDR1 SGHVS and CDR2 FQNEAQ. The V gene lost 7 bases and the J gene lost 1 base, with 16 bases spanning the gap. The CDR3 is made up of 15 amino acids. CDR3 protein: CASTSGREGNTEAFF. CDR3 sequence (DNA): TGTGCCAGCACCTCCGGCAGGGAAGGGAACACTGAAGCTTTCTTT. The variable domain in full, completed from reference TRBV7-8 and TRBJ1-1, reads GAGVSQSPRYKVAKRGQDVALRCDPISGHVSLFWYQQALGQGPEFLTYFQNEAQLDKSGLPSDRFFAERPEGSVSTLKIQRTQQEDSAVYLCASTSGREGNTEAFFGQGTRLTVV.

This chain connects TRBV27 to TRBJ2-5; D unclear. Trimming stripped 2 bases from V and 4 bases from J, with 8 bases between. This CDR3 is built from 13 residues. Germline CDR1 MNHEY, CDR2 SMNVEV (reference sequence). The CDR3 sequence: CASSLRTSETQYF. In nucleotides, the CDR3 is TGTGCCAGCAGTTTAAGGACGTCAGAGACCCAGTACTTC.

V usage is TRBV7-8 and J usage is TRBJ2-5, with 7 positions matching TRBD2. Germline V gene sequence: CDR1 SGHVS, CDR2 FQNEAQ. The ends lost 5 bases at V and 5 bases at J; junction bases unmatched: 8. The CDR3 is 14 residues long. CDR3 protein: CASSPVARGETQYF. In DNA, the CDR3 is TGTGCCAGCAGCCCGGTGGCGCGGGGGGAGACCCAGTACTTC.

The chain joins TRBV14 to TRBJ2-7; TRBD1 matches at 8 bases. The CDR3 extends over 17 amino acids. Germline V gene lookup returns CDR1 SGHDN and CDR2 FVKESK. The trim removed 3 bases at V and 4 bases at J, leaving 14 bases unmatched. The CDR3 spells CASSQPGGTIQPYEQYF. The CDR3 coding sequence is TGTGCCAGCAGCCAGCCAGGGGGCACGATTCAACCATACGAGCAGTACTTC.

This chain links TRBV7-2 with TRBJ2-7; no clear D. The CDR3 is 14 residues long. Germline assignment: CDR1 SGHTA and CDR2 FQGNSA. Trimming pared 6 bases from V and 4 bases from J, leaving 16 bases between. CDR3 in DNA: TGTGCCAGCAGGCAAAACCCTGATATTTACGAGCAGTACTTC. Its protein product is CASRQNPDIYEQYF.

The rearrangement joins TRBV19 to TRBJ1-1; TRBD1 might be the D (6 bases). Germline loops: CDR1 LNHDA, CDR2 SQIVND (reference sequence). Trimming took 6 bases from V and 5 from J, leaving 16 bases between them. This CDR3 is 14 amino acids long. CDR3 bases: TGTGCCAGTAGCCCTCCGGGGGCGTGGACTGAAGCTTTCTTT. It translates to CASSPPGAWTEAFF.